This is a list of T cell receptor beta chains from one sample in a study of blood T cell repertoires in COVID-19. Sequenced by immunoSEQ multiplex PCR; TCRdb stores in-frame clones only, minus some. In the table there are approximately 170,000 clones, roughly 84% of which are singletons. Input material: peripheral blood. Receptors were obtained from a man between 65 and 80 years old with active or convalescent COVID-19. Each CDR3 is given with its conserved first and last residue.

TRBJ2-1,TRBV19,CASSIETGQNNEQFF
TRBJ2-3,TRBV7-8,CASSGGRDTQYF
TRBJ1-4,TRBV18,CASSPPGHKNEKLFF
TRBJ1-1,TRBV7-9,CASSRPGTANTEAFF
TRBJ1-1,TRBV7-7,CASSLFQNTEAFF
TRBJ1-6,TRBV15,CATSRDVRGLAYNSPLHF
TRBJ2-7,TRBV7-2,CASSSRTAPYEQYF
TRBJ1-6,TRBV5-1,CASSSPDRVGSPLHF
TRBJ2-7,TRBV18,CASSPSITDYEQYF
TRBJ1-2,TRBV5-5,CASTLGRVRDYGYTF
TRBJ1-2,TRBV2,CASSSTWGTGNGYTF
TRBJ2-2,TRBV27,CASSLVTGTKSTGELFF
TRBJ2-5,TRBV18,CASSPATSGAGAQYF
TRBJ2-5,TRBV5-4,CASSSPGVGETQYF
TRBJ1-2,TRBV20-1,CSARGGSGYTF
TRBJ1-3,TRBV9,CASSRGQGDGNTIYF
TRBJ2-3,TRBV5-4,CASSSLAGGITDTQYF
TRBJ2-1,TRBV7-2,CASSPTVGGSYNEQFF
TRBJ1-5,TRBV19,CASSMGSNQPQHF
TRBJ2-6,TRBV9,CASSVSLIRANVLTF
TRBJ1-1,TRBV12-5,CASGLKDSDRNTEAFF
TRBJ2-1,TRBV7-3,CASSPQGGRGDNEQFF
TRBJ2-3,TRBV5-1,CASSLQGGGTDTQYF
TRBJ2-5,TRBV7-9,CASSYTGGETQYF
TRBJ1-2,TRBV3-1/TRBV3-2,CASSQHQHDSRYGYTF
TRBJ2-2,TRBV9,CASSPGTSGRVPGELFF
TRBJ1-2,TRBV19,CASNNRRGGYTF
TRBJ2-1,TRBV7-2,CASSSSGQVLKGNEQFF
TRBJ1-2,TRBV30,CAWSSTSNGYTF
TRBJ1-2,TRBV27,CASSLYRGMGYGYTF
TRBJ1-5,TRBV7-2,CASSLVDGQGNQPQHF